The rows below give T cell receptor beta chains drawn from one sample of a study of T cells in Graves' hyperthyroidism and ophthalmopathy. TCRdb processed the multiplex PCR reads anew with MiXCR; each CDR3 protein has one entry. Altogether hundreds of thousands of distinct CDR3 sequences are present, about 14% being singletons, with the ten largest covering around 13%. Sequenced: blood. The receptors derive from a woman in her forties with Graves' hyperthyroidism. The conserved cysteine and the conserved F or W are not part of the CDR3 here. D genes are given only for firm matches.

J gene,V gene,D gene,CDR3 protein
TRBJ2-7,TRBV5-1,NA,ASSGTDSYYEQY
TRBJ1-2,TRBV20-1,TRBD1,SASQAGGDESSYGYT
TRBJ2-5,TRBV7-9,NA,ASSLVALTQY
TRBJ2-3,TRBV5-1,TRBD2,ASSSGLTSNQDTQY
TRBJ1-1,TRBV30,NA,AWSVGGADTEAF
TRBJ2-3,TRBV6-1,TRBD2,ASSVLLADFSTDTQY
TRBJ2-7,TRBV28,TRBD1,ASSIGTVKSYEQY
TRBJ2-7,TRBV30,NA,AWSVSVRDYEQY
TRBJ1-5,TRBV5-6,TRBD1,ASSSQGSQPQH
TRBJ2-7,TRBV5-1,NA,ASSLDAGEQY
TRBJ1-2,TRBV2,NA,ASSEAHSNYGYT
TRBJ2-1,TRBV5-5,NA,ASSLIGREYNEQF
TRBJ2-7,TRBV6-9,TRBD2,ASSFPTSGNNYEQY
TRBJ2-6,TRBV19,NA,ASSLLSGSGANVLT
TRBJ2-2,TRBV28,TRBD2,ASRKGGLAGVTGELF
TRBJ1-3,TRBV18,NA,ASSPDVRNTIY